The rows below give T cell receptor beta chains drawn from one sample of a study of sequential checkpoint blockade in melanoma. TCRdb's table, derived via immunoSEQ multiplex PCR, lists solely in-frame clones and lacks some. The sample includes some 25,000 clones, approximately 80% of them seen just once. The sample here was CD8+ T cells sorted from blood (inferred from file names), taken from a patient given nivolumab and ipilimumab in sequence. Receptors originate from a human donor with melanoma. Both conserved end residues are part of each CDR3. The D gene is left open where the match is weak. Not every row has a clone size; where given, it reads once, few, many or a size class.

v_call: TRBV15
j_call: TRBJ1-2
d_call: TRBD1
clone_size: NA
cdr3_length: 14
cdr3_nt: TGTGCCACCAGCAGAGGGGGGACAGGGCAAGGCTACACCTTC
cdr3_aa: CATSRGGTGQGYTF

v_call: TRBV29-1
j_call: TRBJ1-1
d_call: NA
clone_size: NA
cdr3_length: 12
cdr3_nt: TGCAGCGTGGTGGACAGCGGAGCTGAAGCTTTCTTT
cdr3_aa: CSVVDSGAEAFF

v_call: TRBV19
j_call: TRBJ2-1
d_call: TRBD2
clone_size: NA
cdr3_length: 11
cdr3_nt: TGTGCCACCGGGGGGTACAATGAGCAGTTCTTC
cdr3_aa: CATGGYNEQFF

v_call: TRBV5-6
j_call: TRBJ2-7
d_call: TRBD1
clone_size: NA
cdr3_length: 16
cdr3_nt: TGTGCCAGCAGCCAAACGAGTCCGGGACAGGGCTACGAGCAGTACTTC
cdr3_aa: CASSQTSPGQGYEQYF

v_call: TRBV19
j_call: TRBJ2-1
d_call: NA
clone_size: NA
cdr3_length: 17
cdr3_nt: TGTGCCAGTAGTATAGCGGGGGGCAGCCAAAGAGGCAATGAGCAGTTCTTC
cdr3_aa: CASSIAGGSQRGNEQFF

v_call: TRBV29-1
j_call: TRBJ2-5
d_call: NA
clone_size: NA
cdr3_length: 14
cdr3_nt: TGCAGCGTTGAAGTTCGCGCGTCGGGAGAGACCCAGTACTTC
cdr3_aa: CSVEVRASGETQYF

v_call: TRBV7-6
j_call: TRBJ2-2
d_call: NA
clone_size: NA
cdr3_length: 16
cdr3_nt: TGTGCCAGCAGCTTAGCTGGCCAAACCCCGACCGGGGAGCTGTTTTTT
cdr3_aa: CASSLAGQTPTGELFF

v_call: TRBV4-1
j_call: TRBJ1-1
d_call: NA
clone_size: few
cdr3_length: 14
cdr3_nt: TGCGCCAGCAGCGCGCAGAGGTATGGCACTGAAGCTTTCTTT
cdr3_aa: CASSAQRYGTEAFF

v_call: TRBV14
j_call: TRBJ2-1
d_call: NA
clone_size: NA
cdr3_length: 12
cdr3_nt: TGTGCCAGCAGCCAATGGCACAATGAGCAGTTCTTC
cdr3_aa: CASSQWHNEQFF

v_call: TRBV7-8
j_call: TRBJ1-6
d_call: TRBD1
clone_size: NA
cdr3_length: 14
cdr3_nt: TGTGCCAGCAGCGAGGACAGGGAAAATTCACCCCTCCACTTT
cdr3_aa: CASSEDRENSPLHF

v_call: TRBV29-1
j_call: TRBJ2-3
d_call: NA
clone_size: once
cdr3_length: 15
cdr3_nt: TGCAGCGTTGAGGTGGGGGGTAGGGGCACAGATACGCAGTATTTT
cdr3_aa: CSVEVGGRGTDTQYF

v_call: TRBV27
j_call: TRBJ2-7
d_call: TRBD2
clone_size: NA
cdr3_length: 15
cdr3_nt: TGTGCCAGCAGTTGGAGCGGGGGGGGCTCCTACGAGCAGTACTTC
cdr3_aa: CASSWSGGGSYEQYF

v_call: TRBV6-5
j_call: TRBJ2-3
d_call: TRBD2
clone_size: few
cdr3_length: 15
cdr3_nt: TGTGCCAGCAGTTACTCGACCGGGGGGGCAGATACGCAGTATTTT
cdr3_aa: CASSYSTGGADTQYF

v_call: TRBV27
j_call: TRBJ1-6
d_call: NA
clone_size: NA
cdr3_length: 12
cdr3_nt: TGTGCCAGCAGTTTCGGGAGTTCACCCCTCCACTTT
cdr3_aa: CASSFGSSPLHF

v_call: TRBV29-1
j_call: TRBJ1-2
d_call: TRBD1
clone_size: once
cdr3_length: 12
cdr3_nt: TGCAGCGTTCCAGGGGGCGTCTATGGCTACACCTTC
cdr3_aa: CSVPGGVYGYTF

v_call: TRBV7-9
j_call: TRBJ2-7
d_call: NA
clone_size: NA
cdr3_length: 11
cdr3_nt: TGTGCCAGCAGCTCCTCTAACGAGCAGTACTTC
cdr3_aa: CASSSSNEQYF

v_call: TRBV7-6
j_call: TRBJ2-7
d_call: TRBD2
clone_size: NA
cdr3_length: 17
cdr3_nt: TGTGCCAGCAGCTTAGGTGGGACTAGCGGGGGGACTTACGAGCAGTACTTC
cdr3_aa: CASSLGGTSGGTYEQYF

v_call: TRBV27
j_call: TRBJ1-1
d_call: NA
clone_size: NA
cdr3_length: 12
cdr3_nt: TGTGCCAGCAGTTTGCAGGGCACTGAAGCTTTCTTT
cdr3_aa: CASSLQGTEAFF

v_call: TRBV2
j_call: TRBJ2-3
d_call: TRBD2
clone_size: NA
cdr3_length: 15
cdr3_nt: TGTGCCAGCGCTTGGGCGGGGGGCCTAGCAGATACGCAGTATTTT
cdr3_aa: CASAWAGGLADTQYF

v_call: TRBV5-1
j_call: TRBJ2-5
d_call: NA
clone_size: NA
cdr3_length: 15
cdr3_nt: TGCGCCAGCAGCGACCGGGACATCTACCAAGAGACCCAGTACTTC
cdr3_aa: CASSDRDIYQETQYF

v_call: TRBV7-9
j_call: TRBJ1-2
d_call: NA
clone_size: NA
cdr3_length: 12
cdr3_nt: TGTGCCAGCAATCGGGGTAGCGATGGCTACACCTTC
cdr3_aa: CASNRGSDGYTF

v_call: TRBV27
j_call: TRBJ2-7
d_call: TRBD1
clone_size: NA
cdr3_length: 13
cdr3_nt: TGTGCCAGCTCCAGGACAGGGTTGTACGAGCAGTACTTC
cdr3_aa: CASSRTGLYEQYF

v_call: TRBV27
j_call: TRBJ2-3
d_call: TRBD2
clone_size: NA
cdr3_length: 12
cdr3_nt: TGTGCCAGCGGGACTAGCGGGGGGAGGAAGTATTTT
cdr3_aa: CASGTSGGRKYF

v_call: TRBV5-1
j_call: TRBJ2-1
d_call: NA
clone_size: NA
cdr3_length: 13
cdr3_nt: TGCGCCAGCAGCTTGGTGGCGGCCAATGAGCAGTTCTTC
cdr3_aa: CASSLVAANEQFF

v_call: TRBV13
j_call: TRBJ2-1
d_call: TRBD1
clone_size: NA
cdr3_length: 17
cdr3_nt: TGTGCCAGCAGTAGGACCCCGGGGACAGGACTCTACAATGAGCAGTTCTTC
cdr3_aa: CASSRTPGTGLYNEQFF

v_call: TRBV11-2
j_call: TRBJ1-1
d_call: NA
clone_size: NA
cdr3_length: 17
cdr3_nt: TGTGCCAGCAGCTCCAACCCTCGACAGGAGATGAACACTGAAGCTTTCTTT
cdr3_aa: CASSSNPRQEMNTEAFF

v_call: TRBV5-4
j_call: TRBJ2-2
d_call: NA
clone_size: NA
cdr3_length: 16
cdr3_nt: TGTGCCAGCAGCCCCAGGTGGACAGCGAACACCGGGGAGCTGTTTTTT
cdr3_aa: CASSPRWTANTGELFF

v_call: TRBV11-2
j_call: TRBJ2-1
d_call: NA
clone_size: few
cdr3_length: 12
cdr3_nt: TGTGCCAGCAGCTTAGAGGCGGGTGAGCAGTTCTTC
cdr3_aa: CASSLEAGEQFF

v_call: TRBV5-8
j_call: TRBJ1-6
d_call: NA
clone_size: NA
cdr3_length: 15
cdr3_nt: TGTGCCAGCAGCTTGGAGAGCTCCTATAATTCACCCCTCCACTTT
cdr3_aa: CASSLESSYNSPLHF

v_call: TRBV7-3
j_call: TRBJ2-5
d_call: NA
clone_size: NA
cdr3_length: 13
cdr3_nt: TGTGCCAGCAGCCTGATGGCAGGAGAGACCCAGTACTTC
cdr3_aa: CASSLMAGETQYF

v_call: TRBV30
j_call: TRBJ2-2
d_call: NA
clone_size: NA
cdr3_length: 12
cdr3_nt: TGTGCCTGGAGTGCAGGGACCGGGGAGCTGTTTTTT
cdr3_aa: CAWSAGTGELFF

v_call: TRBV7-9
j_call: TRBJ2-7
d_call: NA
clone_size: NA
cdr3_length: 15
cdr3_nt: TGTGCCAGCAGCTTAGGGTACGGACAGTCCTACGAGCAGTACTTC
cdr3_aa: CASSLGYGQSYEQYF

v_call: TRBV15
j_call: TRBJ2-1
d_call: TRBD1
clone_size: NA
cdr3_length: 16
cdr3_nt: TGTGCCACCAGCAGAGTCAGACAGGGGTTCTACAATGAGCAGTTCTTC
cdr3_aa: CATSRVRQGFYNEQFF

v_call: TRBV5-1
j_call: TRBJ2-7
d_call: TRBD1
clone_size: NA
cdr3_length: 14
cdr3_nt: TGCGCCAGCAGCTTTGACAGGGGTTCAGGCGAGCAGTACTTC
cdr3_aa: CASSFDRGSGEQYF

v_call: TRBV7-6
j_call: TRBJ2-1
d_call: TRBD2
clone_size: NA
cdr3_length: 15
cdr3_nt: TGTGCCAGCAGCTTTTCGGGGGGGGGCTACAATGAGCAGTTCTTC
cdr3_aa: CASSFSGGGYNEQFF

v_call: TRBV12-5
j_call: TRBJ2-5
d_call: TRBD1
clone_size: few
cdr3_length: 15
cdr3_nt: TGTGCTAGTGGTTTGCTCGACAGGGGAGAAGAGACCCAGTACTTC
cdr3_aa: CASGLLDRGEETQYF

v_call: TRBV9
j_call: TRBJ2-7
d_call: TRBD1
clone_size: once
cdr3_length: 14
cdr3_nt: TGTGCCAGCAGCGTGGGGACAGGGGATTTCGAGCAGTACTTC
cdr3_aa: CASSVGTGDFEQYF

v_call: TRBV13
j_call: TRBJ1-1
d_call: NA
clone_size: NA
cdr3_length: 14
cdr3_nt: TGTGCCAGCAGCCCTCCCAACTTTATCACTGAAGCTTTCTTT
cdr3_aa: CASSPPNFITEAFF

v_call: TRBV5-5
j_call: TRBJ1-1
d_call: NA
clone_size: NA
cdr3_length: 13
cdr3_nt: TGTGCCAGCAGCTTGGCCGGGGGGGTTGAAGCTTTCTTT
cdr3_aa: CASSLAGGVEAFF

v_call: TRBV4-3
j_call: TRBJ2-7
d_call: NA
clone_size: few
cdr3_length: 14
cdr3_nt: TGCGCCAGCAGCCCCCCTGACTCGAGCCACGAGCAGTACTTC
cdr3_aa: CASSPPDSSHEQYF

v_call: TRBV30
j_call: TRBJ2-2
d_call: TRBD1
clone_size: NA
cdr3_length: 12
cdr3_nt: TGTGCTCGGGACAGCAGACCCGGGGAGCTGTTTTTT
cdr3_aa: CARDSRPGELFF

v_call: TRBV19
j_call: TRBJ1-2
d_call: NA
clone_size: NA
cdr3_length: 15
cdr3_nt: TGTGCCAGTAGTATAGATCCGGGATCAAACTATGGCTACACCTTC
cdr3_aa: CASSIDPGSNYGYTF

v_call: TRBV9
j_call: TRBJ2-3
d_call: NA
clone_size: few
cdr3_length: 15
cdr3_nt: TGTGCCAGCTCAGCCGCCGGGACTCGAGTAGATACGCAGTATTTT
cdr3_aa: CASSAAGTRVDTQYF

v_call: TRBV5-5
j_call: TRBJ1-6
d_call: NA
clone_size: medium-sized
cdr3_length: 16
cdr3_nt: TGTGCCAGCAGCTTGGAAATCCGCTCCTATAATTCACCCCTCCACTTT
cdr3_aa: CASSLEIRSYNSPLHF

v_call: TRBV7-6
j_call: TRBJ2-2
d_call: TRBD1
clone_size: NA
cdr3_length: 16
cdr3_nt: TGTGCCAGCAGACTCCCGGGACAGGGAGGAATTGGGGAGCTGTTTTTT
cdr3_aa: CASRLPGQGGIGELFF